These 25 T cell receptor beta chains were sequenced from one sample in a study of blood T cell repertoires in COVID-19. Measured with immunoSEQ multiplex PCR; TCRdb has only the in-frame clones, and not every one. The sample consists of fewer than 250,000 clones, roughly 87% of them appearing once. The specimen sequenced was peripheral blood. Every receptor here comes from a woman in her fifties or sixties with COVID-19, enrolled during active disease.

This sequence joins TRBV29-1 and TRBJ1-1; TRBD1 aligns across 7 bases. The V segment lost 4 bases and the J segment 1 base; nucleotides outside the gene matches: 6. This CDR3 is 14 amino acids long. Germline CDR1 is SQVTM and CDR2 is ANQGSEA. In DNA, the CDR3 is TGCAGCGTTGTCCTCCGGGACAGGAACACTGAAGCTTTCTTT. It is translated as CSVVLRDRNTEAFF. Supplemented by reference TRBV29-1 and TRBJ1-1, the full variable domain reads SAVISQKPSRDICQRGTSLTIQCQVDSQVTMMFWYRQQPGQSLTLIATANQGSEATYESGFVIDKFPISRPNLTFSTLTVSNMSPEDSSIYLCSVVLRDRNTEAFFGQGTRLTVV.

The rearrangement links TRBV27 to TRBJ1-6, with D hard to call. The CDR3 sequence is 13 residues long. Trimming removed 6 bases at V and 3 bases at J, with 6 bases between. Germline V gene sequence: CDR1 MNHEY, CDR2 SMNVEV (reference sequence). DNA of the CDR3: TGTGCCAGCAGCGACATCTATAATTCACCCCTCCACTTT. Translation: CASSDIYNSPLHF.

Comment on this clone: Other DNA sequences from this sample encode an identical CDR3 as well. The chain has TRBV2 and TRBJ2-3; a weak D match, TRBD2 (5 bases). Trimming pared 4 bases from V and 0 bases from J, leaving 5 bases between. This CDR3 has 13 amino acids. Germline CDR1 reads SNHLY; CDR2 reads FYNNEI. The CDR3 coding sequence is TGTGCCAGCAGTGGGGAGAGCACAGATACGCAGTATTTT. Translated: CASSGESTDTQYF.

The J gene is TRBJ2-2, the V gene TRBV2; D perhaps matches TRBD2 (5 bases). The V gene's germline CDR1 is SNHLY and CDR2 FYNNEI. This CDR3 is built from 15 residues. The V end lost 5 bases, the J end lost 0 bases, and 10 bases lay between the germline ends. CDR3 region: CASSSGPANTGELFF. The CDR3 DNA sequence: TGTGCCAGCAGTAGCGGACCAGCGAACACCGGGGAGCTGTTTTTT.

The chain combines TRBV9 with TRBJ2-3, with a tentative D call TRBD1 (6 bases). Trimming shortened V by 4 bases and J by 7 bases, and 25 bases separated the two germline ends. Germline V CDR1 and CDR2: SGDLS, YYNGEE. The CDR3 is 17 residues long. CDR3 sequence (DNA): TGTGCCAGCAGCCCCCATCAGGGGAGACAGATGAACAATACGCAGTATTTT. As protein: CASSPHQGRQMNNTQYF.

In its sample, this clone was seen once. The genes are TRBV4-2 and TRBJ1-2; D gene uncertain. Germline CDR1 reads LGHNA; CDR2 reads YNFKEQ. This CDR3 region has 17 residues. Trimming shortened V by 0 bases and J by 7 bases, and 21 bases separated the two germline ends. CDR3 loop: CASSQDGPRGRPFGYTF. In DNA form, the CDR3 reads TGTGCCAGCAGCCAAGATGGCCCTCGCGGAAGACCTTTTGGCTACACCTTC.

This CDR3 reads CASSYGGAPNLEQYV. CDR3 DNA sequence: TGTGCCAGCAGTTACGGGGGGGCTCCCAACCTCGAGCAGTACGTC. The chain has TRBV6-6 and TRBJ2-7, with D possibly TRBD2 on 7 matching bases. Germline V CDR1 and CDR2: MNHNY, SVGAGI (reference sequence). The CDR3 contains 15 residues. Trimming left V 2 bases short and J 6 bases short, with 17 bases between.

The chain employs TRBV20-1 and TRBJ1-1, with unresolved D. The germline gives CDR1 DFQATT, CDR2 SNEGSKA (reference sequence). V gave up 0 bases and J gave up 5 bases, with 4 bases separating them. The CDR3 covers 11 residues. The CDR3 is CSAREQTEAFF. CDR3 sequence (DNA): TGCAGTGCTAGAGAGCAGACTGAAGCTTTCTTT.

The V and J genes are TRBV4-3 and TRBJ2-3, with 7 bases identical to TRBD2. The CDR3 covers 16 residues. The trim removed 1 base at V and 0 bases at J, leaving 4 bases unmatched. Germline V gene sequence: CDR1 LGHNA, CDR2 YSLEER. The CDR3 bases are TGCGCCAGCAGCCAAGCCCTAGCGGAGAGCACAGATACGCAGTATTTT. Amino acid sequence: CASSQALAESTDTQYF.

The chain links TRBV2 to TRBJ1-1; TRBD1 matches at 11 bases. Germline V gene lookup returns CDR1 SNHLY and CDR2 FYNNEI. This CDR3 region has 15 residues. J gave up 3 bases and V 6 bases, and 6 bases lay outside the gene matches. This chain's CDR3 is CASSGGQGGYTEAFF. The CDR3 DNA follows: TGTGCCAGCAGCGGGGGACAGGGGGGATACACTGAAGCTTTCTTT.

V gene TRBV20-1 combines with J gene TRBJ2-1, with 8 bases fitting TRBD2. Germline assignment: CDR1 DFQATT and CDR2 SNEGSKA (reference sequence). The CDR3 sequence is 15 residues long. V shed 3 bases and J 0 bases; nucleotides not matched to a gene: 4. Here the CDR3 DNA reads TGCAGTGCTAGTAAGCGGGGGAGCTCCTACAATGAGCAGTTCTTC. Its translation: CSASKRGSSYNEQFF.

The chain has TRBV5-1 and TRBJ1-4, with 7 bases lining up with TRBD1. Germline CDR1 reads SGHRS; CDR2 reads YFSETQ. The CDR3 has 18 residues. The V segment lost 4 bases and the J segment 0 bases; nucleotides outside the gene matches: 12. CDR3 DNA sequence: TGCGCCAGCAGCACCCAGGGGGGACCTCTTACAACTAATGAAAAACTGTTTTTT. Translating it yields CASSTQGGPLTTNEKLFF.

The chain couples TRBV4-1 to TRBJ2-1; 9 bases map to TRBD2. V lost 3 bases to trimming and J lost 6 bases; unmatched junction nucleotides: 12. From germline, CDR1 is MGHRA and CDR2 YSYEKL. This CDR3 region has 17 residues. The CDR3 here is CASSHRRLAEWGNEQFF. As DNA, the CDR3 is TGCGCCAGCAGCCATCGCAGACTAGCGGAGTGGGGCAATGAGCAGTTCTTC.

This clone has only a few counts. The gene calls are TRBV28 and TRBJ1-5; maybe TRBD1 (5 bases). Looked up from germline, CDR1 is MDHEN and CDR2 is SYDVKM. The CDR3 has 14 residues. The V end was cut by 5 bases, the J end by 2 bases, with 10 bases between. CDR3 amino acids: CASSLAGGNQPQHF. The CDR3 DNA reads TGTGCCAGCAGTCTGGCGGGGGGCAATCAGCCCCAGCATTTT.

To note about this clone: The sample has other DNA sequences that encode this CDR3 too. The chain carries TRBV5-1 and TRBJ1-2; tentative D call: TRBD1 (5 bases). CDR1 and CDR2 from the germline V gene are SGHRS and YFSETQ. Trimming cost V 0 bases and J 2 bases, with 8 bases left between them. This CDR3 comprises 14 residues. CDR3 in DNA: TGCGCCAGCAGCTTGGTACGGGGGAACTATGGCTACACCTTC. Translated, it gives CASSLVRGNYGYTF.

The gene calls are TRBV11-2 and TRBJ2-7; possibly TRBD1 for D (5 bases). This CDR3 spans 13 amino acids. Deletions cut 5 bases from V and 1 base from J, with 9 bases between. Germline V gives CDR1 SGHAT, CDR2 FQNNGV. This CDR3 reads CASSLGQSYEQYV. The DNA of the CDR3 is TGTGCCAGCAGCCTAGGACAATCCTACGAGCAGTACGTC.

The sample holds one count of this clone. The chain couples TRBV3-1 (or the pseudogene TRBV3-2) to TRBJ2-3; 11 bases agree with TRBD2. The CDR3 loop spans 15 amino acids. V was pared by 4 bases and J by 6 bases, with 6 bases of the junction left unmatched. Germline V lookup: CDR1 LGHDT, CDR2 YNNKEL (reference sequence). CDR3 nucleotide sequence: TGTGCCAGCAGCCCGTATAGCGGGGGGGAGGATACGCAGTATTTT. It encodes CASSPYSGGEDTQYF.

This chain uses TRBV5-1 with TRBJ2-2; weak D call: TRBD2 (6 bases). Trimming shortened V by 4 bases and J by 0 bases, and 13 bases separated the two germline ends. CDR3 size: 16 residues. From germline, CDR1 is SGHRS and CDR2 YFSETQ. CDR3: CASSTSTGANTGELFF. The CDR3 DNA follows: TGCGCCAGCAGCACCTCAACGGGGGCGAACACCGGGGAGCTGTTTTTT.

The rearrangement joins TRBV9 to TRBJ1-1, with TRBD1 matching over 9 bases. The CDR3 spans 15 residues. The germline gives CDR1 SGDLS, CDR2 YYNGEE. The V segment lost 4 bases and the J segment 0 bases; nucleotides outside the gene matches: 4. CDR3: CASSPRQGVNTEAFF. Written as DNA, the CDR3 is TGTGCCAGCAGCCCCCGACAGGGGGTGAACACTGAAGCTTTCTTT.

The DNA for the CDR3 is TGTGCCAGTAGCGGGGGGCTAGCGGTACATGAGCAGTTCTTC. Translated: CASSGGLAVHEQFF. The chain couples TRBV19 to TRBJ2-1, with D maybe TRBD2 (7 bases). Germline-derived CDR1 and CDR2 are LNHDA and SQIVND (reference sequence). The CDR3 runs to 14 residues. The V and J ends lost 6 bases and 8 bases respectively, with 17 bases between them.

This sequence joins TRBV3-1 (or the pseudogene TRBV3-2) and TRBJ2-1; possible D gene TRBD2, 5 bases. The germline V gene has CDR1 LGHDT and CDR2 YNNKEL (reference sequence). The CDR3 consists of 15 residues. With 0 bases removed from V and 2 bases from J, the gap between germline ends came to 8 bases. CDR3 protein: CASSQDNGAYNEQFF. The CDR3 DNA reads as TGTGCCAGCAGCCAAGACAACGGGGCCTACAATGAGCAGTTCTTC.

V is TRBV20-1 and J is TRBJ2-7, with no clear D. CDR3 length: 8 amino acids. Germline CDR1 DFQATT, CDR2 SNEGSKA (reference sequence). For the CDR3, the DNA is TGCCCCGTTTTAGAGCAGTACGTC. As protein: CPVLEQYV.

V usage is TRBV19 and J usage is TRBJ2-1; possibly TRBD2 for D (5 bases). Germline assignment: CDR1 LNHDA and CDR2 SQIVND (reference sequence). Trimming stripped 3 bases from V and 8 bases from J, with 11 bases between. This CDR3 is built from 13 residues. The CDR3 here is CASSIIGKYEQFF. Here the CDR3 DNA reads TGTGCCAGTAGTATCATCGGGAAGTATGAGCAGTTCTTC.

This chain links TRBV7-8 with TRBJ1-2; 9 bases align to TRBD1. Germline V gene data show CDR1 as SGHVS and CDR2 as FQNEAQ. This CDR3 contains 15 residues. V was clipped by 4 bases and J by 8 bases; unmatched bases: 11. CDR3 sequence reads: CASSSEQGAGFGYTF. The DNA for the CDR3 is TGTGCCAGCAGCTCCGAACAGGGGGCTGGATTCGGCTACACCTTC. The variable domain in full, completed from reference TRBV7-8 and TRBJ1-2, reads GAGVSQSPRYKVAKRGQDVALRCDPISGHVSLFWYQQALGQGPEFLTYFQNEAQLDKSGLPSDRFFAERPEGSVSTLKIQRTQQEDSAVYLCASSSEQGAGFGYTFGSGTRLTVV.

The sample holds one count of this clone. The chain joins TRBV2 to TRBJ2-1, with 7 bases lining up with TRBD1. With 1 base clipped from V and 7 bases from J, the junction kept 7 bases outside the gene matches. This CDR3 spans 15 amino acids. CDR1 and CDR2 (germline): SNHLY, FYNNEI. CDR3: CASSEEGQRGNEQFF. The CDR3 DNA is TGTGCCAGCAGTGAAGAGGGACAGAGGGGGAATGAGCAGTTCTTC.